The 28 T cell receptor beta chains below come from one sample, sequenced in a study of blood T cells in healthy people across ages. A J-beta primer mix and a sample-barcoded 5' primer were used in a second PCR of roughly 7 to 12 cycles. TCRdb independently ran MiXCR on the 5' RACE reads; one entry per CDR3 protein. The data show about 900,000 distinct CDR3 sequences, approximately 67% seen once. The source material was blood. The receptors originated from a man aged 30 to 39 in good health.

This chain joins TRBV7-2 and TRBJ2-5; D not resolved. CDR3 size: 16 residues. V shed 3 bases and J shed 4 bases, with 18 bases lying between them. Germline CDR1 reads SGHTA; CDR2 reads FQGNSA. CDR3 sequence reads: CASSFRGRQNRETQYF. The CDR3 nucleotides are TGTGCCAGCAGCTTCCGTGGTCGACAAAACCGAGAGACCCAGTACTTC.

This chain joins TRBV28 and TRBJ2-2; TRBD1 is a possible D gene (5 bases). There are 15 residues in the CDR3. V was shortened by 2 bases and J by 4 bases, with 11 bases between the two germline ends. Per germline, CDR1 MDHEN and CDR2 SYDVKM. CDR3 loop: CASSLGARGTGELFF. The CDR3, as DNA: TGTGCCAGCAGTTTAGGGGCGCGAGGCACCGGGGAGCTGTTTTTT.

This chain joins TRBV9 and TRBJ2-7; the D gene is possibly TRBD1 (6 bases). The CDR3 extends over 13 amino acids. Germline-derived CDR1 and CDR2 are SGDLS and YYNGEE. Deletions cut 3 bases from V and 0 bases from J, with 7 bases between. The CDR3 DNA is TGTGCCAGCAGCGGGGACACCTCCTACGAGCAGTACTTC. As protein: CASSGDTSYEQYF.

The chain recombines TRBV9 with TRBJ2-3, with D tentatively TRBD1 (5 bases). Germline V gives CDR1 SGDLS, CDR2 YYNGEE. The length of the CDR3 is 16 residues. V shed 4 bases and J shed 1 base, with 16 bases lying between them. The CDR3 sequence: CASSPWKGSRTDTQYF. DNA of the CDR3: TGTGCCAGCAGCCCGTGGAAGGGGTCCCGCACAGATACGCAGTATTTT.

This clonotype has a single count. This chain joins TRBV12-3 or TRBV12-4 and TRBJ2-1; the D is unclear. Trimming stripped 6 bases from V and 9 bases from J, with 15 bases between. The CDR3 covers 13 residues. DNA of the CDR3: TGTGCCAGCAGCCTCAGAGGACGTGGTGAGCAGTTCTTC. Translation gives CASSLRGRGEQFF.

The chain uses TRBV20-1 and TRBJ2-1; D is ambiguous. This CDR3 comprises 14 residues. V was pared by 3 bases and J by 5 bases, with 14 bases between. Germline assignment: CDR1 DFQATT and CDR2 SNEGSKA (reference sequence). CDR3 sequence (DNA): TGCAGTGCTAGTTCAGGACCTTTACACAATGAGCAGTTCTTC. Translated: CSASSGPLHNEQFF.

The chain carries TRBV10-3 and TRBJ2-3, with TRBD2 identical over 7 bases. Trimming cost V 6 bases and J 2 bases; bases outside gene matches: 8. The CDR3 totals 15 residues. Per the germline V gene, CDR1 is ENHRY and CDR2 is SYGVKD. In DNA, the CDR3 is TGTGCCATCAGGACCACTAGCGCCCTCACAGATACGCAGTATTTT. Translated: CAIRTTSALTDTQYF.

This clonotype has only one observation. The chain employs TRBV4-2 and TRBJ1-1; D not certain. The length of the CDR3 is 12 residues. Germline CDR1 and CDR2: LGHNA and YNFKEQ. Trimming pared 2 bases from V and 10 bases from J, leaving 11 bases between. CDR3 sequence: CASSQPGSAAFF. The CDR3 DNA reads as TGTGCCAGCAGCCAACCGGGGTCTGCAGCTTTCTTT.

The V call is TRBV7-6, the J call TRBJ1-2; D is possibly TRBD1 (5 bases). The CDR3 has 16 residues. Deletions cut 1 base from V and 6 bases from J, with 18 bases between. Germline V lookup: CDR1 SGHVS, CDR2 FNYEAQ. The CDR3 sequence is CASSLGGGTNSNGYTF. The CDR3 DNA reads TGTGCCAGCAGCTTAGGCGGAGGGACGAATAGCAATGGCTACACCTTC.

This chain links TRBV6-2 or TRBV6-3 with TRBJ2-3; 13 nucleotides align to TRBD2. The ends lost 7 bases at V and 2 bases at J; junction bases unmatched: 9. CDR1 is MNHEY and CDR2 is SVGEGT in the germline V gene. The CDR3 is made up of 17 amino acids. CDR3 bases: TGTGCCAGCAACGACTGGACTAGCGGGGGTACCACAGATACGCAGTATTTT. It translates to CASNDWTSGGTTDTQYF.

Concerning this clonotype itself: A clone one base away is much larger, so this may be a read error. The V and J genes are TRBV6-1 and TRBJ2-7, with 7 bases matching TRBD1. The CDR3 runs to 15 residues. CDR1 MNHNS and CDR2 SASEGT come from the germline V gene. J was trimmed by 7 bases and V by 5 bases; bases with no gene match: 14. The CDR3: CASSPDRESYNEQYF. The CDR3 DNA reads TGTGCCAGCAGTCCAGACAGGGAATCCTACAATGAGCAGTACTTC.

The rearrangement links TRBV7-6 to TRBJ2-7; 8 bases fit TRBD1. The CDR3 runs to 15 residues. V dropped 6 bases and J dropped 4; count of bases not matched to a gene: 11. The germline CDR1 and CDR2 sequences are SGHVS and FNYEAQ. CDR3 nucleotides: TGTGCCAGCAGACCCGGGACAGGCGTATTGTACGAGCAGTACTTC. Translated, it gives CASRPGTGVLYEQYF.

The chain combines TRBV29-1 with TRBJ2-1; TRBD2 matches at 13 bases. The CDR3 has 18 residues. V lost 5 bases, J lost 7 bases, and 17 bases stayed unmatched. The germline gives CDR1 SQVTM, CDR2 ANQGSEA. CDR3 residues: CSVSGLTGTSGASNEQFF. The CDR3 nucleotides read TGCAGCGTTTCCGGGTTGACTGGGACTAGCGGGGCCTCTAATGAGCAGTTCTTC.

The CDR3 spells CASSPDVGGDTQYF. For the CDR3, the DNA is TGCGCCAGCAGCCCGGACGTCGGGGGGGATACGCAGTATTTT. The J gene is TRBJ2-3, the V gene TRBV5-1, with 7 bases that match TRBD2. J gave up 6 bases and V 4 bases, and 8 bases lay outside the gene matches. Germline assignment: CDR1 SGHRS and CDR2 YFSETQ. This CDR3 comprises 14 residues.

The chain employs TRBV7-2 and TRBJ2-3; 10 positions agree with TRBD2. J gave up 7 bases and V 5 bases, and 9 bases lay outside the gene matches. Germline loops: CDR1 SGHTA, CDR2 FQGNSA. The CDR3 consists of 15 residues. This chain's CDR3 is CASSPGLAERNTQYF. The CDR3 DNA reads as TGTGCCAGCAGCCCAGGACTAGCGGAGAGAAATACGCAGTATTTT.

The chain employs TRBV6-2 or TRBV6-3 and TRBJ2-1, with 11 nucleotides matching TRBD2. Germline CDR1 is MNHEY and CDR2 is SVGEGT. Unmatched junction bases numbered 5, after V lost 7 bases and J lost 9 bases. The CDR3 is 13 amino acids. CDR3 DNA sequence: TGTGCCAGCACCAGACTAGCGGGGCCTGAGCAGTTCTTC. It encodes CASTRLAGPEQFF.

This sequence joins TRBV6-4 and TRBJ2-7; 8 bases line up with TRBD2. The DNA matches TRBJ2-5 better at its end, which makes the J call doubtful. Germline-derived CDR1 and CDR2 are MRHNA and SNTAGT. The CDR3 is 15 amino acids. Written as DNA, the CDR3 is TGTGCCAGCAGTGCAGGCGGGGGGAACCAAGAGACCCAGTACTTC. The encoded protein is CASSAGGGNQETQYF.

The chain combines TRBV9 with TRBJ2-3, with 9 nucleotides matching TRBD2. The CDR3 sequence is 13 residues long. The V gene end was trimmed by 3 bases and the J gene end by 6 bases; junction bases not matched to a gene: 2. Germline CDR1 and CDR2: SGDLS and YYNGEE. CDR3 sequence: CASSATSGDTQYF. CDR3 DNA sequence: TGTGCCAGCAGCGCTACTAGCGGGGATACGCAGTATTTT.

The chain uses TRBV4-3 and TRBJ1-6; D call uncertain. Germline CDR1 is LGHNA and CDR2 is YSLEER. The CDR3 contains 17 residues. V shed 1 base and J shed 0 bases, with 10 bases lying between them. The chain's CDR3 is CASSQAGPTSYNSPLHF. The DNA for the CDR3 is TGCGCCAGCAGCCAAGCCGGACCCACCTCCTATAATTCACCCCTCCACTTT.

V is TRBV10-3 and J is TRBJ1-5; D is perhaps TRBD1 (6 bases). The CDR3 loop spans 13 amino acids. V lost 8 bases and J lost 8, with 16 bases in between. Germline lookup yields CDR1 ENHRY and CDR2 SYGVKD. CDR3 sequence: CAIRGDTGKPQHF. DNA of the CDR3: TGTGCCATCCGGGGGGACACGGGAAAGCCCCAGCATTTT.

This chain connects TRBV4-3 to TRBJ2-7; 10 nucleotides align to TRBD2. Germline CDR1 is LGHNA and CDR2 is YSLEER. V dropped 0 bases and J dropped 3; count of bases not matched to a gene: 11. The CDR3 extends over 18 amino acids. The CDR3: CASSQDRSLAGVIYEQYF. CDR3 nucleotides: TGCGCCAGCAGCCAAGATCGGTCGCTAGCGGGGGTCATCTACGAGCAGTACTTC.

This clonotype has a handful of counts. The J gene is TRBJ1-2, the V gene TRBV4-2; TRBD1 matches at 9 bases. The CDR3 covers 14 residues. The V gene end was trimmed by 1 base and the J gene end by 8 bases; junction bases not matched to a gene: 5. From germline, CDR1 is LGHNA and CDR2 YNFKEQ. CDR3 bases: TGTGCCAGCAGCCAAGGGGACAGGGACGGGGGCTACACCTTC. Amino acids: CASSQGDRDGGYTF.

In its sample, this clonotype was seen a few times. The chain has TRBV5-1 and TRBJ2-7; 8 bases match TRBD2. CDR3 length: 15 amino acids. The V and J ends lost 4 bases and 2 bases, in that order; junction bases with no gene match: 8. In germline, CDR1 is SGHRS, CDR2 YFSETQ. CDR3 nucleotides: TGCGCCAGCAGCCCCGTAGCGGGGAACGCCTACGAGCAGTACTTC. It translates to CASSPVAGNAYEQYF.

The chain links TRBV5-1 to TRBJ2-1; TRBD1 matches 8 bases. The CDR3 is 14 residues long. Looked up from germline, CDR1 is SGHRS and CDR2 is YFSETQ. J gave up 15 bases and V 4 bases, and 15 bases lay outside the gene matches. CDR3 in amino acids: CASSVTGTGILLFF. The CDR3 DNA follows: TGCGCCAGCAGCGTAACAGGGACAGGTATCCTATTGTTCTTC.

The rearrangement joins TRBV29-1 to TRBJ2-1; 9 positions match TRBD2. J was trimmed by 2 bases and V by 3 bases; bases with no gene match: 2. The CDR3 loop spans 14 amino acids. Germline CDR1 SQVTM, CDR2 ANQGSEA. Here the CDR3 reads CSVDKREAYNEQFF. CDR3 sequence (DNA): TGCAGCGTTGATAAGCGGGAGGCCTACAATGAGCAGTTCTTC.

The sample holds a few counts of this clonotype. The chain joins TRBV30 to TRBJ1-5, with 11 bases identical to TRBD1. Germline V CDR1 and CDR2: GTSNPN, SVGIG (reference sequence). V was pared by 6 bases and J by 3 bases, with 7 bases of the junction left unmatched. CDR3 size: 15 residues. The CDR3 loop reads CACSDRGLFNQPQHF. In DNA, the CDR3 is TGTGCCTGTTCGGACAGGGGGCTTTTCAATCAGCCCCAGCATTTT.

This clonotype was counted between two and nine times. The chain uses TRBV20-1 and TRBJ2-4; no firm D call. Germline CDR1 is DFQATT and CDR2 is SNEGSKA (reference sequence). With 6 bases removed from V and 1 base from J, the gap between germline ends came to 19 bases. The CDR3 covers 16 residues. CDR3 sequence: CSAAWMAAGAKNIQYF. In nucleotides, the CDR3 is TGCAGTGCCGCTTGGATGGCAGCCGGGGCCAAAAACATTCAGTACTTC.

V and J are TRBV5-1 and TRBJ1-1; 7 bases match TRBD1. After removal of 4 bases from V and 4 bases from J, the junction contained 4 bases not matched to a gene. The germline gives CDR1 SGHRS, CDR2 YFSETQ. This CDR3 has 13 amino acids. CDR3 amino acids: CASSRGLATEAFF. The CDR3 DNA sequence: TGCGCCAGCAGCAGGGGGCTGGCCACTGAAGCTTTCTTT.